Listed below are T cell receptor beta chains from one sample, sequenced in a study of breast tumors, draining lymph nodes, adjacent tissues. TCRdb itself ran the multiplex PCR reads through MiXCR, one entry per CDR3 protein. Of nearly 200,000 distinct CDR3 sequences in the sample, approximately 33% were seen once. Material: axillary lymph node tissue. These receptors were taken from a female donor with breast cancer. Some clones in this sample may be carry-over from other donors' samples. Both conserved end residues are part of each CDR3. D genes are given only for firm matches. Expanded clones get a size class; other rows say once, few or many, or leave the size out.

TRBD1,NA,TRBJ1-1,TRBV6-6,TGTGCCAGCAGCCCACAGGGGGCCGGCACTGAGGCTTTCTTT,CASSPQGAGTEAFF
NA,many,TRBJ1-2,TRBV12-3/TRBV12-4,TGTGCCAGCAGTTTAGGAGGGGACTATGGCTACACCTTC,CASSLGGDYGYTF
NA,NA,TRBJ1-2,TRBV12-3/TRBV12-4,TGTGCCAGCAGTTTTGGAGGGGAGGGTGGCTACACCTTC,CASSFGGEGGYTF
TRBD1,many,TRBJ2-7,TRBV6-2/TRBV6-3,TGTGCCAGCAGTTACACCACAGGGGGCGAGCAGTACTTC,CASSYTTGGEQYF
TRBD2,many,TRBJ2-1,TRBV7-9,TGTGCCACCTCACTAGCGGGGGGGCCAGACAATGAGCAGTTCTTC,CATSLAGGPDNEQFF
TRBD2,many,TRBJ2-1,TRBV9,TGTGCCAGCAGCCAAAGCGGGACCATCTACAATGAGCAGTTCTTC,CASSQSGTIYNEQFF
NA,NA,TRBJ2-1,TRBV27,TGTGCCAGCAGTTTTTCGGTAGGGGTGGGTGAGCAGTTCTTC,CASSFSVGVGEQFF
NA,NA,TRBJ1-2,TRBV12-3/TRBV12-4,TGTGCCAGCAGTGCCGCGGCGGGCAGTAACTATGGCTACACCTTC,CASSAAAGSNYGYTF
TRBD1,many,TRBJ1-2,TRBV6-5,TGTGCCAGCAGGCCCCAGGCAGGGGGCGCGTATGGCTACACCTTC,CASRPQAGGAYGYTF
TRBD1,few,TRBJ2-7,TRBV6-5,TGTGCCAGCATACCCTACCGGGACAGAACCTACGAGCAGTACTTC,CASIPYRDRTYEQYF
NA,many,TRBJ2-1,TRBV5-1,TGCGCCAGCAGCTTGGTCGGCTACAATGAGCAGTTCTTC,CASSLVGYNEQFF
NA,NA,TRBJ1-1,TRBV20-1,TGCAGTGCTGGGGTGGGCACTGAAGCTTTCTTT,CSAGVGTEAFF
NA,NA,TRBJ1-2,TRBV5-1,TGCGCCAGCAGCTTGGGGGGGACGAGGGATGGCTACGCCTTC,CASSLGGTRDGYAF
NA,NA,TRBJ2-6,TRBV19,TGTGCCACCACGGGACACTCCGTCCTGACTTTC,CATTGHSVLTF
TRBD1,many,TRBJ2-5,TRBV5-1,TGTGCCAGCAGCTTAGGGACAGGGGCCCAAGAGACCCAGTACTTC,CASSLGTGAQETQYF
NA,many,TRBJ2-7,TRBV24-1,TGTGCCACCAGTGATTCCGGGACGGGCTCCTACGAGCAGTACTTC,CATSDSGTGSYEQYF
TRBD2,many,TRBJ2-5,TRBV11-3,TGTGCCAGCAGCCAAGGGACTAGCGGGTCACAAGAGACCCAGTACTTC,CASSQGTSGSQETQYF
NA,NA,TRBJ1-1,TRBV6-5,TGTGCCAGCAGTTACCTGGGGGGAGCCACTGAAGCTTTCTTT,CASSYLGGATEAFF
NA,many,TRBJ1-4,TRBV10-3,TGTGCCATCAGTGAGCGGACCGGGGGCAGAGCAACTAATGAAAAACTGTTTTTT,CAISERTGGRATNEKLFF
NA,NA,TRBJ2-2,TRBV5-6,TGTGCCAGCGGCTTCACCGGGGAGCTGTTTTTT,CASGFTGELFF
TRBD1,few,TRBJ2-1,TRBV20-1,TGCAGTGCTAGGGACAGGGGACGCTCCTCCAATGAGCAGTTCTTC,CSARDRGRSSNEQFF
NA,many,TRBJ1-6,TRBV10-3,TGTGCCATCAGTGAGTTGTCTTCACCCCTCCACTTT,CAISELSSPLHF
NA,many,TRBJ2-1,TRBV14,TGTGCCAGCAGCGATATCCGCAATGAGCAGTTCTTC,CASSDIRNEQFF
TRBD1,NA,TRBJ2-7,TRBV7-6,TGTGCCAGCAGCTTGGGCATTCCCGGGACAGGGGCCTACGAGCAGTACTTC,CASSLGIPGTGAYEQYF
TRBD1,many,TRBJ2-3,TRBV7-9,TGTGCCAGCAGTCGAACGGACAGGGTTACAGATACGCAGTATTTT,CASSRTDRVTDTQYF
TRBD1,NA,TRBJ2-1,TRBV7-8,TGTGCCAGCAGCGCCGGGACAGGGGTTGAGCAGTTCTTC,CASSAGTGVEQFF
TRBD2,NA,TRBJ2-5,TRBV2,TGTGCCAGCAATGAACGTGGGGGGGAGAGGAAGACCCAGTACTTC,CASNERGGERKTQYF